The source of this TCR beta chain is a study of T cell responses to AZD1222 COVID-19 vaccine. Sequencing was performed with immunoSEQ multiplex PCR; in TCRdb, only in-frame clones are kept and a portion is missing. The sample has over 120,000 clones; more than 85% are singletons. Whole-study results and caveats: Sampling that yielded the repertoires occurred only after the peak T cell response. Seropositive AZD1222 recipients at baseline numbered only 6 or 7. The reported proportion of spike-specific TCRs targeting unmutated variant regions was nearly half.

This CDR3 region has 14 residues. Germline values: CDR1 SGHAT, CDR2 FQNNGV. Deletions cut 5 bases from V and 3 bases from J, with 14 bases between. Of note for this clone: Its antigen is unidentified.

This chain uses TRBV11-2 with TRBJ2-7; no firm D call. This receptor was taken from an adult in good health. Material: peripheral blood, obtained on day 0 of AZD1222 vaccination. CDR3 bases: TGTGCCAGCAGCCAATCCGGTGTCGGCTACGAGCAGTACTTC. Its translation is CASSQSGVGYEQYF.